What follows describes a single T cell receptor beta chain. Its antigen is currently unknown. The length of the CDR3 is 19 residues. CDR1 and CDR2 (germline): MNHEY, SMNVEV (reference sequence). V was pared by 3 bases and J by 1 base, with 13 bases of the junction left unmatched. These data are taken from a study of T cells in localized non-small cell lung cancer. Overall study results and limits: Among the top 100 tumor clones, a median around 62 appeared in adjacent lung. In the blood, greater T cell density corresponded to longer overall survival. Uninvolved adjacent lung had more T cell clonality than any other tissue, topping tumor. Multi-region tumor sequencing was not done, so intratumor heterogeneity could not be excluded.

TCRdb keeps only in-frame clones here, not all; method: immunoSEQ multiplex PCR. This table holds almost 65,000 clones, 85% to 90% found once. This sequence joins TRBV27 and TRBJ2-3; TRBD2 aligns across 10 bases. The source was peripheral blood, collected before any cancer treatment. This clonotype was sampled from a woman aged 40-69 years with stage I lung adenocarcinoma. The CDR3 DNA is TGTGCCAGCAGTTTGGATCGGACTAGCGGTCCCTCTCGCACAGATACGCAGTATTTT. It yields the protein CASSLDRTSGPSRTDTQYF.